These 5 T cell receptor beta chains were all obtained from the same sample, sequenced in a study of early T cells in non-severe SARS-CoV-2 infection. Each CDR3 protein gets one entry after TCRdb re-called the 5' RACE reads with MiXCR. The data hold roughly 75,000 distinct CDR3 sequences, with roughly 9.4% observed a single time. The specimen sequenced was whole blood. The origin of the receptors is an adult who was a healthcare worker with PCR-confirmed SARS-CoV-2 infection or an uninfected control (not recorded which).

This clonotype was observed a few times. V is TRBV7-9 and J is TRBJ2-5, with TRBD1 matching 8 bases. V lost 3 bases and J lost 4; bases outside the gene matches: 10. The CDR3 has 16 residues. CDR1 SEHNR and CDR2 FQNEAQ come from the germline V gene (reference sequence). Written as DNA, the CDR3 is TGTGCCAGCAGCTTGGGGGTCGGGACAGGAAGAGAGACCCAGTACTTC. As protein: CASSLGVGTGRETQYF.

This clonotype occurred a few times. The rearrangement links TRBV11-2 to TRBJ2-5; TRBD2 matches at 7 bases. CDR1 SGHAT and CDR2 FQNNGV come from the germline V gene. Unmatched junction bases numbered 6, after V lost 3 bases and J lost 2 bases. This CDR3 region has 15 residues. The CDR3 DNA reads TGTGCCAGCAGCTTCCGACTAGCTCCGCAAGAGACCCAGTACTTC. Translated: CASSFRLAPQETQYF.

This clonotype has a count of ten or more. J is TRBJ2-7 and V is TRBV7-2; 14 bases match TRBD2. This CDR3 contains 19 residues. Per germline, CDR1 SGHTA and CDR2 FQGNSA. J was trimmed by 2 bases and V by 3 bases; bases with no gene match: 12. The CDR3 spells CASSFRGGLAGESAYEQYF. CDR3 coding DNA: TGTGCCAGCAGCTTTCGTGGGGGACTAGCGGGAGAAAGCGCCTACGAGCAGTACTTC.

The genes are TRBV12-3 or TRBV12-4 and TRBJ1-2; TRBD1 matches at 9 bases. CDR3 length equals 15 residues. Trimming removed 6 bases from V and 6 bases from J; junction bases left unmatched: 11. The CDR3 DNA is TGTGCCAGCAGGGAACAGGGGGCGCAGGCTCATGGCTACACCTTC. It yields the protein CASREQGAQAHGYTF.

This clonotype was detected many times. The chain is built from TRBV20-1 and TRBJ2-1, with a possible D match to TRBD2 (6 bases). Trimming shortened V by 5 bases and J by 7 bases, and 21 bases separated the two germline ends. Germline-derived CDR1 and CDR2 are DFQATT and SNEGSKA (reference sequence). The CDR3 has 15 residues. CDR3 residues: CSALPGFGLPNEQFF. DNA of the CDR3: TGCAGTGCTCTCCCCGGGTTTGGACTACCAAATGAGCAGTTCTTC.